These 21 T cell receptor beta chains share one sample of origin, sequenced in a study of CD8+CD57+ T cells in acquired aplastic anemia. Genomic DNA provided the template from which TCR beta VDJ and CDR3 profiles were obtained. TCRdb reprocessed the reads via MiXCR and lists one record per CDR3 protein. The sample records around 430,000 distinct CDR3 sequences, around 32% being singletons. Flow cytometry had shown expanded CD8+CD57+ cells in the patients chosen for sequencing. Material for sequencing was sorted CD4+, CD8+, or CD8+CD57+ T cells (not recorded which) from PBMCs. These receptors originate from a human donor with aplastic anemia.

The chain has TRBV2 and TRBJ2-5; 14 positions agree with TRBD2. Trimming took 5 bases from V and 1 from J; bases not matched to a gene: 3. Germline CDR1 is SNHLY and CDR2 is FYNNEI. This CDR3 spans 16 amino acids. The CDR3 region is CASSFGLAGGQETQYF. CDR3 nucleotides: TGTGCCAGCAGTTTCGGACTAGCGGGGGGCCAAGAGACCCAGTACTTC.

Notes on this clonotype: This may be a read error: a much more frequent sequence differs by one nucleotide. V is TRBV20-1 and J is TRBJ2-7, with a tentative D call TRBD2 (6 bases). The CDR3 length is 12 residues. Germline-derived CDR1 and CDR2 are DFQATT and SNEGSKA (reference sequence). CDR3 bases: TGCGGTGCAGCCTCGGGGGATCGCGAGCAGTACTTC. The encoded protein is CGAASGDREQYF.

Ten or more counts support this clonotype. J is TRBJ2-2 and V is TRBV7-2; no reliable D call. The V gene lost 2 bases and the J gene lost 13 bases, with 11 bases spanning the gap. This CDR3 is 12 amino acids long. The germline CDR1 and CDR2 sequences are SGHTA and FQGNSA. CDR3 coding DNA: TGTGCCAGCAGCTTATCGGGCGCCGGGCTGTTTTTT. Translating it yields CASSLSGAGLFF.

The rearrangement joins TRBV7-3 to TRBJ1-1; D gene uncertain. The CDR3 consists of 15 residues. V lost 2 bases, J lost 0 bases, and 10 bases lay in between. CDR1 and CDR2 from the germline V gene are SGHTA and FQGTGA. The CDR3 sequence: CASSLEAVMNTEAFF. The CDR3 coding sequence is TGTGCCAGCAGCTTAGAGGCAGTAATGAACACTGAAGCTTTCTTT.

This clonotype was recorded many times. The chain couples TRBV20-1 to TRBJ1-6; TRBD1 is a possible D gene (5 bases). Trimming cost V 4 bases and J 18 bases, with 22 bases left between them. CDR3 size: 13 residues. Germline loops: CDR1 DFQATT, CDR2 SNEGSKA (reference sequence). The CDR3 bases are TGCAGTGCTACAACTGCCGGGACCAAGGATGCCCACTTT. It codes for CSATTAGTKDAHF.

This clonotype was recorded at least ten times. This sequence joins TRBV7-2 and TRBJ2-1; D not certain. This CDR3 has 12 residues. Trimming shortened V by 5 bases and J by 6 bases, and 8 bases separated the two germline ends. Germline V gives CDR1 SGHTA, CDR2 FQGNSA. CDR3 nucleotides: TGTGCCAGCAGCAGCAATAGCAATGAGCAGTTCTTC. Protein sequence: CASSSNSNEQFF.

CDR3 region: CASSLMGLALSNEQFF. In DNA form, the CDR3 reads TGTGCCAGCAGCTTAATGGGACTAGCTCTGAGCAATGAGCAGTTCTTC. The chain is built from TRBV7-8 and TRBJ2-1, with 9 bases aligning to TRBD2. This CDR3 is built from 16 residues. In germline, CDR1 is SGHVS, CDR2 FQNEAQ. V dropped 2 bases and J dropped 6; count of bases not matched to a gene: 8.

Ten or more counts support this clonotype. This chain joins TRBV6-1 and TRBJ2-7; 8 nucleotides line up with TRBD2. V trimming: 6 bases; J trimming: 2 bases; junction bases outside the gene matches: 3. This CDR3 spans 13 amino acids. The germline V gene has CDR1 MNHNS and CDR2 SASEGT. The CDR3 is CASRSGGPYEQYF. CDR3 DNA sequence: TGTGCCAGCAGAAGCGGGGGCCCCTACGAGCAGTACTTC.

The chain couples TRBV4-1 to TRBJ1-2; D call uncertain. With 3 bases removed from V and 8 bases from J, the gap between germline ends came to 16 bases. The V gene's germline CDR1 is MGHRA and CDR2 YSYEKL. The CDR3 spans 14 residues. CDR3 amino acids: CASSQPAFSGGYTF. The DNA of the CDR3 is TGCGCCAGCAGCCAGCCCGCCTTTTCGGGAGGCTACACCTTC.

The chain has TRBV27 and TRBJ1-4; no firm D call. Germline V gene data show CDR1 as MNHEY and CDR2 as SMNVEV (reference sequence). This CDR3 region has 15 residues. The V end was cut by 5 bases, the J end by 3 bases, with 13 bases between. The CDR3, as DNA: TGTGCCAGCAGTCCATTCTCGGTGCCTAATGAAAAACTGTTTTTT. Its translation: CASSPFSVPNEKLFF. The complete variable domain, with remaining parts taken from reference TRBV27 and TRBJ1-4, reads EAQVTQNPRYLITVTGKKLTVTCSQNMNHEYMSWYRQDPGLGLRQIYYSMNVEVTDKGDVPEGYKVSRKEKRNFPLILESPSPNQTSLYFCASSPFSVPNEKLFFGSGTQLSVL.

This clonotype appeared a few times. Since no conserved phenylalanine or tryptophan closes the CDR3, a read error is the likely cause. The CDR3, as DNA: TGTGCCAGCAGCCCGAGGACAGGGGGCGATTATACTGAAGCTTTCCTT. Protein sequence: CASSPRTGGDYTEAFL. The chain has TRBV11-2 and TRBJ1-1; TRBD1 matches 11 bases. Germline V lookup: CDR1 SGHAT, CDR2 FQNNGV. The CDR3 has 16 amino acids. V dropped 5 bases and J dropped 5; count of bases not matched to a gene: 10.

This clonotype was observed many times. The V gene is TRBV7-9, the J gene TRBJ1-2; D is unresolved. This CDR3 has 13 amino acids. The germline gives CDR1 SEHNR, CDR2 FQNEAQ (reference sequence). Trimming removed 5 bases at V and 3 bases at J, with 10 bases between. The CDR3 loop reads CASSDEGDYGYTF. The CDR3 coding sequence is TGTGCCAGCAGCGACGAAGGCGACTATGGCTACACCTTC. The full variable domain, in which reference TRBV7-9 and TRBJ1-2 provide the parts outside the CDR3, is DTGVSQNPRHKITKRGQNVTFRCDPISEHNRLYWYRQTLGQGPEFLTYFQNEAQLEKSRLLSDRFSAERPKGSFSTLEIQRTEQGDSAMYLCASSDEGDYGYTFGSGTRLTVV.

This clonotype was detected many times. The rearrangement links TRBV19 to TRBJ2-7; D ambiguous. The CDR3 consists of 16 residues. Germline-derived CDR1 and CDR2 are LNHDA and SQIVND (reference sequence). With 3 bases removed from V and 0 bases from J, the gap between germline ends came to 15 bases. This chain's CDR3 is CASSIVHLKGSYEQYF. DNA of the CDR3: TGTGCCAGTAGTATCGTCCACCTTAAAGGCTCCTACGAGCAGTACTTC.

This clonotype was counted a few times. CDR3 amino acids: CASSLRRGTSGANVLTF. The CDR3 DNA reads TGTGCCAGCAGCTTAAGAAGGGGAACCTCTGGGGCCAACGTCCTGACTTTC. The genes are TRBV11-1 and TRBJ2-6, with a tentative D call TRBD1 (5 bases). The CDR3 is made up of 17 amino acids. V was trimmed by 2 bases and J by 0 bases, leaving 11 bases between them. Germline V gene data show CDR1 as SGHAT and CDR2 as FQDESV (reference sequence).

This clonotype was seen ten or more times. CDR3 protein: CSVQSGNYEQYF. The CDR3 DNA reads as TGCAGCGTTCAATCAGGAAACTACGAGCAGTACTTC. This chain links TRBV29-1 with TRBJ2-7, with D uncertain. V lost 5 bases and J lost 3, with 11 bases in between. The V gene's germline CDR1 is SQVTM and CDR2 ANQGSEA. This CDR3 has 12 residues.

This chain uses TRBV5-6 with TRBJ2-5, with D possibly TRBD2 on 6 matching bases. This CDR3 contains 13 residues. V was pared by 4 bases and J by 4 bases, with 11 bases between. CDR1 SGHDT and CDR2 YYEEEE come from the germline V gene. This CDR3 reads CASSETRVETQYF. Here the CDR3 DNA reads TGTGCCAGCAGCGAGACTAGAGTAGAGACCCAGTACTTC.

In nucleotides, the CDR3 is TGTGCCATCGGTGGTTGGAGCAATCAGCCCCAGCATTTT. It translates to CAIGGWSNQPQHF. The chain links TRBV10-3 to TRBJ1-5; D unclear. Germline V lookup: CDR1 ENHRY, CDR2 SYGVKD. CDR3 length equals 13 residues. With 8 bases removed from V and 1 base from J, the gap between germline ends came to 9 bases.

The genes are TRBV9 and TRBJ2-7, with D hard to call. The DNA end lines up better with TRBJ2-1; the J call may be wrong. The CDR3 covers 15 residues. Germline V CDR1 and CDR2: SGDLS, YYNGEE. CDR3 coding DNA: TGTGCCAGCAGCGTAGAAGCTTTCTCCTACAATGAGCAGTTCTTC. Amino acid sequence: CASSVEAFSYNEQFF.

The chain employs TRBV15 and TRBJ2-7; the D call may be TRBD1 or TRBD2 (6 bases each). The V gene's germline CDR1 is LNHNV and CDR2 YYDKDF (reference sequence). The CDR3 extends over 15 amino acids. V was pared by 0 bases and J by 6 bases, with 15 bases between. The CDR3 DNA reads as TGTGCCACCAGCAGAGACTACGCGGAGGGGGGCGAGCAGTACTTC. Protein product: CATSRDYAEGGEQYF. The full variable domain, its missing parts supplied by reference TRBV15 and TRBJ2-7, is DAMVIQNPRYQVTQFGKPVTLSCSQTLNHNVMYWYQQKSSQAPKLLFHYYDKDFNNEADTPDNFQSRRPNTSFCFLDIRSPGLGDTAMYLCATSRDYAEGGEQYFGPGTRLTVT.

A remark on this clonotype: This may come from a read error, since a much larger clone is one base off. This chain links TRBV25-1 with TRBJ1-1; tentatively, D is TRBD1 (5 bases). The CDR3 totals 14 residues. Germline CDR1 is MGHDK and CDR2 is SYGVNS. In DNA form, the CDR3 reads TGTGCCGGCAGTGATCGGGGCGCAGCCCCTGAAGCTTTCTTT. Protein: CAGSDRGAAPEAFF. The full variable domain, with the rest looked up from reference TRBV25-1 and TRBJ1-1, is EADIYQTPRYLVIGTGKKITLECSQTMGHDKMYWYQQDPGMELHLIHYSYGVNSTEKGDLSSESTVSRIRTEHFPLTLESARPSHTSQYLCAGSDRGAAPEAFFGQGTRLTVV.

This clonotype was seen at least ten times. The chain couples TRBV20-1 to TRBJ2-7; possible D gene TRBD1, 6 bases. V lost 5 bases, J lost 6 bases, and 17 bases lay in between. The CDR3 extends over 13 amino acids. Looked up from germline, CDR1 is DFQATT and CDR2 is SNEGSKA (reference sequence). In DNA form, the CDR3 reads TGCAGTGCTGCGACAGGCCGTTTGGTCGAGCAGTACTTC. It is translated as CSAATGRLVEQYF.